A selection of T cell receptor beta chains follows, all from one sample in a study of blood T cell repertoires in COVID-19. This table comes from immunoSEQ multiplex PCR, and its TCRdb copy is limited to in-frame clones, with some not included. The top ten hold more than 0.25% of the sample, which has 650,000 to 800,000 clones, 80% to 90% seen once. The specimen sequenced was peripheral blood. The source of these receptors is a woman in her late teens or twenties with acute or convalescent COVID-19. Both conserved end residues are part of each CDR3. Each record gives: J gene, clone size, D gene, V gene, CDR3 DNA, CDR3 protein. D genes are given only for firm matches. Clone size is shown for a subset of rows, as once, few, many or a class of expanded clone.

TRBJ1-2,NA,NA,TRBV30,TGTGCCTGGAGTCGGTCGTCAGGGTTTGGCTACACCTTC,CAWSRSSGFGYTF
TRBJ1-4,few,NA,TRBV19,TGTGCCAGTAGTATAGGCGGGGTTCTGAATGAAAAACTGTTTTTT,CASSIGGVLNEKLFF
TRBJ2-1,NA,NA,TRBV18,TGTGCCAGCTCACCGAAGACAGCTAATGAGCAGTTCTTC,CASSPKTANEQFF
TRBJ1-5,NA,TRBD1,TRBV27,TGTGCCAGCAGTTCCCACCGGACAGGGAATAGCAATCAGCCCCAGCATTTT,CASSSHRTGNSNQPQHF
TRBJ1-4,NA,TRBD1,TRBV29-1,TGCAGCGTCCTGAACAGGGGAAATGAAAAACTGTTTTTT,CSVLNRGNEKLFF
TRBJ1-1,NA,TRBD1,TRBV4-1,TGCGCCAGCAGCCACTTGACAGGGTTATTCGAGGCTTTCTTT,CASSHLTGLFEAFF
TRBJ1-5,NA,NA,TRBV2,TGTGCCAGCACCGAGGGGGACACCAATCAGCCCCAGCATTTT,CASTEGDTNQPQHF
TRBJ2-7,few,NA,TRBV7-3,TGTGCCAGCAGCTTAAGAGGCAGGGGCGAGCAGTACTTC,CASSLRGRGEQYF
TRBJ1-1,NA,NA,TRBV6-5,TGTGCCAGCAGCCCCGGCACTGAAGCTTTCTTT,CASSPGTEAFF
TRBJ2-2,NA,TRBD2,TRBV11-2,TGTGCCAGCAGCTTTCTAGCGGGCACCGGGGAGCTGTTTTTT,CASSFLAGTGELFF
TRBJ2-7,NA,TRBD1,TRBV11-2,TGTGCCAGCAGCTCCCTCGACAGGGTCCACGAGCAGTACTTC,CASSSLDRVHEQYF
TRBJ1-2,NA,NA,TRBV6-1,TGTGCCAGCAGTGAAGAAATGAGGGTTTATCTTCTAGGTGGCTACACCTTC,CASSEEMRVYLLGGYTF